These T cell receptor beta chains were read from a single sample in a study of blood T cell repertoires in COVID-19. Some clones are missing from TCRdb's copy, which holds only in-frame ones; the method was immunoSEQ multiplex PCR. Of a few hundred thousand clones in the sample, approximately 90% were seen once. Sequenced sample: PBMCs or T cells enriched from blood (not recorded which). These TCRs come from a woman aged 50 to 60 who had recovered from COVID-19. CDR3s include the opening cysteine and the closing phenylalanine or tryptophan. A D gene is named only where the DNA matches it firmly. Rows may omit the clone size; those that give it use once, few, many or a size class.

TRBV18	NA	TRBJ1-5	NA	CASSSGTPGSNQPQHF	TGTGCCAGCTCAAGCGGGACCCCGGGGAGCAATCAGCCCCAGCATTTT
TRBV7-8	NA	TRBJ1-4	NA	CASSLGPGEKLFF	TGTGCCAGCAGCTTAGGCCCCGGTGAAAAACTGTTTTTT
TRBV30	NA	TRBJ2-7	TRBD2	CAWSGGGSSYEQYF	TGTGCCTGGAGTGGGGGGGGGTCGAGCTACGAGCAGTACTTC
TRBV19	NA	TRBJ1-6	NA	CASSREGRSPLHF	TGTGCCAGTTCCAGGGAGGGACGTTCACCCCTCCACTTT
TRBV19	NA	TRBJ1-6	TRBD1	CASTGQENSPLHF	TGTGCCAGTACCGGACAGGAGAATTCACCCCTCCACTTT
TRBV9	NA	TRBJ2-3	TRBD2	CASSYGLAGVSTDTQYF	TGTGCCAGCAGCTACGGACTAGCGGGGGTTAGCACAGATACGCAGTATTTT
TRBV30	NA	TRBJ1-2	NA	CASSGYYGYTF	TGTGCCTCATCGGGTTATTATGGCTACACCTTC
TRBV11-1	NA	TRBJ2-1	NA	CASSSEGTGNNEQFF	TGTGCCAGCAGCTCGGAGGGCACAGGAAACAATGAGCAGTTCTTC
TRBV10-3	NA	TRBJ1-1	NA	CAISDVLYSQEAFF	TGTGCCATCAGTGACGTTTTATACAGCCAAGAAGCTTTCTTT
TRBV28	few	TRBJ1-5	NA	CASSFAGARNQPQHF	TGTGCCAGCAGTTTTGCAGGGGCTCGCAATCAGCCCCAGCATTTT
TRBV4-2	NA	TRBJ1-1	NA	CASSQDFSRENTEAFF	TGTGCCAGCAGCCAAGATTTTAGCCGGGAGAACACTGAAGCTTTCTTT
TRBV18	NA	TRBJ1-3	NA	CASSPFQGDSGNTIYF	TGTGCCAGCTCACCGTTTCAGGGCGACTCTGGAAACACCATATATTTT
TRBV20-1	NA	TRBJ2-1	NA	CSAIIRDEQFF	TGCAGTGCCATAATCAGGGATGAGCAGTTCTTC
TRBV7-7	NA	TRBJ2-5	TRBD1	CASSLGQGTQETQYF	TGTGCTAGCAGCCTGGGACAGGGAACGCAAGAGACCCAGTACTTC
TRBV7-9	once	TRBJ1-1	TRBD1	CASTKTQGAGTEAFF	TGTGCCAGCACCAAGACCCAGGGGGCGGGTACTGAAGCTTTCTTT
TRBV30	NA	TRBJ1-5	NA	CAWRYRDSNQPQHF	TGTGCCTGGAGATACCGGGACTCCAATCAGCCCCAGCATTTT
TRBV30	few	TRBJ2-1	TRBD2	CAWSWNSGVNEQFF	TGTGCCTGGAGTTGGAATAGCGGGGTCAATGAGCAGTTCTTC
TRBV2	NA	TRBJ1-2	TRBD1	CASRTGALYGYTF	TGTGCCAGTCGGACAGGGGCCCTCTATGGCTACACCTTC
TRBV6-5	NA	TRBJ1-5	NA	CATSVAGYHQPQHF	TGTGCCACCTCGGTCGCGGGGTATCATCAGCCCCAGCATTTT
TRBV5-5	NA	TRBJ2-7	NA	CASSLGPGRNSNEQYF	TGTGCCAGCAGCTTGGGGCCGGGAAGGAATTCCAACGAGCAGTACTTC
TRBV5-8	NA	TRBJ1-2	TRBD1	CASRYRDSNLYGYTF	TGTGCCAGCAGATACCGGGACAGTAATTTATATGGCTACACCTTC
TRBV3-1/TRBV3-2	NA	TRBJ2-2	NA	CASSPGTGELFF	TGTGCCAGCAGCCCCGGGACCGGGGAGCTGTTTTTT
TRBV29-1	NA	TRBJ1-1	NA	CSVERRWANTEAFF	TGCAGCGTTGAAAGGAGGTGGGCGAACACTGAAGCTTTCTTT
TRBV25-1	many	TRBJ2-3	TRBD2	CASSSGTSETDTQYF	TGTGCCAGCTCATCCGGGACTAGCGAGACAGATACGCAGTATTTT
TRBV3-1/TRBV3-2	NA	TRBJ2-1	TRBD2	CASSQSRDYSNEQFF	TGTGCCAGCAGCCAGAGCCGGGACTACTCAAATGAGCAGTTCTTC
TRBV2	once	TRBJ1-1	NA	CASSEIPGYTEAFF	TGTGCCAGCAGTGAAATACCCGGGTACACTGAAGCTTTCTTT
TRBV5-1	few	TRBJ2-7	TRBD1	CASSLSGQGRYEQYF	TGCGCCAGCAGCTTATCCGGACAGGGAAGGTACGAGCAGTACTTC
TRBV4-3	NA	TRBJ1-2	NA	CASSQEQWTDLYGYTF	TGCGCCAGCAGCCAAGAACAGTGGACAGACCTTTATGGCTACACCTTC
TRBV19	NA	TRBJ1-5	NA	CASSPDNKNQPQHF	TGTGCCAGTAGCCCGGACAACAAAAATCAGCCCCAGCATTTT
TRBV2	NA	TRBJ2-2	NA	CASSENPSYTGELFF	TGTGCCAGCAGTGAAAACCCTAGCTACACCGGGGAGCTGTTTTTT
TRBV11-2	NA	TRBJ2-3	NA	CASGGGYLTDTQYF	TGTGCCAGCGGGGGGGGCTACCTCACAGATACGCAGTATTTT
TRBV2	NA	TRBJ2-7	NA	CASSESTGTYEQYF	TGTGCCAGCAGTGAAAGTACAGGGACCTACGAGCAGTACTTC
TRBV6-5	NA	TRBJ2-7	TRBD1	CASERDRDFYEQYF	TGTGCCAGCGAGCGAGACAGGGATTTTTACGAGCAGTACTTC
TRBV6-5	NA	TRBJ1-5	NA	CASRPTGSNQPQHF	TGTGCCAGCAGGCCGACAGGTAGCAATCAGCCCCAGCATTTT
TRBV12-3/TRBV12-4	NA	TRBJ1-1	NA	CASSLGGGTEAFF	TGTGCCAGCAGTTTAGGAGGTGGGACTGAAGCTTTCTTT